The 10 T cell receptor beta chains reported below all come from one sample, sequenced in a study of identifying expanded T cells in peripheral blood. The method was immunoSEQ multiplex PCR; TCRdb's version includes in-frame clones alone and lacks a portion of them. The table includes around 99,000 clones, 88% detected once. Specimen: blood. These receptors were collected from a person aged 18 to 70 in good health.

This clone was counted a single time. The chain combines TRBV2 with TRBJ2-5, with 9 bases matching TRBD2. V shed 5 bases and J 2 bases; nucleotides not matched to a gene: 3. CDR3 length equals 14 residues. The germline V gene has CDR1 SNHLY and CDR2 FYNNEI. CDR3 region: CASSYLAGQETQYF. The CDR3 coding sequence is TGTGCCAGCAGTTACCTAGCGGGGCAAGAGACCCAGTACTTC.

V gene TRBV5-6 combines with J gene TRBJ1-1, with D perhaps TRBD1 (6 bases). Germline V lookup: CDR1 SGHDT, CDR2 YYEEEE. Trimming took 3 bases from V and 0 from J, leaving 18 bases between them. The CDR3 length is 17 residues. CDR3: CASSWDSRGGLNTEAFF. As DNA, the CDR3 is TGTGCCAGCAGCTGGGACTCCAGGGGAGGGTTGAACACTGAAGCTTTCTTT.

The chain combines TRBV19 with TRBJ2-1; a weak D match, TRBD2 (8 bases). The V gene lost 3 bases and the J gene lost 10 bases, with 16 bases spanning the gap. The CDR3 contains 14 residues. CDR1 LNHDA and CDR2 SQIVND come from the germline V gene (reference sequence). In DNA form, the CDR3 reads TGTGCCAGTAGTATTGAGGCGGGGGGACAGGAGCAGTTCTTC. Residues: CASSIEAGGQEQFF.

This rearrangement joins TRBV7-2 to TRBJ1-1; D ambiguous. The germline V gene has CDR1 SGHTA and CDR2 FQGNSA. V was cut by 2 bases and J by 2 bases, with 12 bases left in between. The CDR3 is 15 amino acids. The CDR3 DNA follows: TGTGCCAGCAGCTTATTGGCCCGGGGAAACACTGAAGCTTTCTTT. Its protein product is CASSLLARGNTEAFF.

This chain links TRBV5-4 with TRBJ2-3; D possibly uses TRBD1 or TRBD2 (5 bases each). The germline V gene has CDR1 SGHNT and CDR2 YYREEE (reference sequence). With 2 bases removed from V and 6 bases from J, the gap between germline ends came to 13 bases. CDR3 length equals 14 residues. In nucleotides, the CDR3 is TGTGCCAGCAGCTTACGGGACGAGGTTGATACGCAGTATTTT. Its protein product is CASSLRDEVDTQYF.

The V and J genes are TRBV10-1 and TRBJ2-7; D is possibly TRBD1 or TRBD2 (6 bases each). Per germline, CDR1 WNHNN and CDR2 SYGVQD (reference sequence). Trimming took 2 bases from V and 5 from J, leaving 7 bases between them. CDR3 length: 12 amino acids. The CDR3 here is CASSERGDEQYF. The CDR3 DNA is TGCGCCAGCAGTGAGAGGGGGGACGAGCAGTACTTC.

This clone is a singleton in its sample. This rearrangement joins TRBV5-1 to TRBJ2-3; 8 bases align to TRBD1. The ends lost 2 bases at V and 6 bases at J; junction bases unmatched: 2. CDR1 is SGHRS, CDR2 YFSETQ, per germline. This CDR3 has 13 amino acids. The CDR3 region has the DNA TGCGCCAGCAGCTTCAGGACAGGGGATACGCAGTATTTT. Residues: CASSFRTGDTQYF.

The V gene is TRBV2, the J gene TRBJ2-5; 10 bases align to TRBD2. CDR1 is SNHLY and CDR2 is FYNNEI in the germline V gene. The V and J ends lost 6 bases and 3 bases, in that order; junction bases with no gene match: 4. This CDR3 comprises 14 residues. The CDR3 sequence: CASRPSGGKETQYF. The CDR3 DNA reads as TGTGCCAGCAGGCCTAGCGGGGGTAAAGAGACCCAGTACTTC.

This clone was detected only a few times. Germline is not matched at one junction end, which may reflect a read error. J is TRBJ1-2 and V is TRBV6-5; 9 bases are shared with TRBD1. The CDR3 totals 12 residues. The germline gives CDR1 MNHEY, CDR2 SVGAGI. This CDR3 is CASRSGTGNCVF. DNA of the CDR3: TGTGCCAGCAGATCCGGGACAGGGAACTGTGTCTTC.

The rearrangement joins TRBV7-2 to TRBJ2-3; perhaps TRBD1 as D (5 bases). CDR1 and CDR2 (germline): SGHTA, FQGNSA. The length of the CDR3 is 15 residues. V was trimmed by 7 bases and J by 4 bases, leaving 18 bases between them. CDR3 amino acids: CASTQGFVLADTQYF. The CDR3 DNA reads TGTGCCAGCACCCAGGGTTTTGTATTAGCAGATACGCAGTATTTT.